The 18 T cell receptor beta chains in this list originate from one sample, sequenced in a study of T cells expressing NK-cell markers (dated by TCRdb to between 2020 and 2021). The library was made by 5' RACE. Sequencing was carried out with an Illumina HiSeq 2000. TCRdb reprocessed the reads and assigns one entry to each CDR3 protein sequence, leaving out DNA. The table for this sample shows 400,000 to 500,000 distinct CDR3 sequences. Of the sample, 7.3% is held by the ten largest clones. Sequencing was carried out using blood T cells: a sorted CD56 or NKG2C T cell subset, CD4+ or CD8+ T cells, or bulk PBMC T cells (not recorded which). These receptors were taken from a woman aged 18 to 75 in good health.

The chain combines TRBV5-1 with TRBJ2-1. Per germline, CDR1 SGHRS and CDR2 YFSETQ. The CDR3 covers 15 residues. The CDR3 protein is CASSTAMGMGNEQFF.

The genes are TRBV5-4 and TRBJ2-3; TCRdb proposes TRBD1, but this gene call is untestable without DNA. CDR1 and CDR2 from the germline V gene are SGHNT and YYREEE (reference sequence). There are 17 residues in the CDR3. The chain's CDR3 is CASSPSPGQGAPDTQYF.

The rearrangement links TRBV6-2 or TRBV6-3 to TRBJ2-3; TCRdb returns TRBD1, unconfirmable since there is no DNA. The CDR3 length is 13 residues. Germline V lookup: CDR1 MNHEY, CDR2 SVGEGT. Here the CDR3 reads CASRTGGAYTQYF.

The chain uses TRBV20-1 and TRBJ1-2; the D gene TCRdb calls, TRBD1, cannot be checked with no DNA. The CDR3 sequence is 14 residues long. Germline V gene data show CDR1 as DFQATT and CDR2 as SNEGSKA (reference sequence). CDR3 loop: CSARGNRAGYGYTF.

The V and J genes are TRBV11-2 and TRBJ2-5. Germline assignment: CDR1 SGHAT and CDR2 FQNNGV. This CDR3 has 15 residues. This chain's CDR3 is CASSHIYFISETQYF. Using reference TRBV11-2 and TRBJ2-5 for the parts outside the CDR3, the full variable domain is EAGVAQSPRYKIIEKRQSVAFWCNPISGHATLYWYQQILGQGPKLLIQFQNNGVVDDSQLPKDRFSAERLKGVDSTLKIQPAKLEDSAVYLCASSHIYFISETQYFGPGTRLLVL.

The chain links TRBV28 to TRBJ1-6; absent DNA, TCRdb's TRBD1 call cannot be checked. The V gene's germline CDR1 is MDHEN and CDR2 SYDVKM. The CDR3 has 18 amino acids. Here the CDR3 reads CASSSTGGESSYNSPLHF.

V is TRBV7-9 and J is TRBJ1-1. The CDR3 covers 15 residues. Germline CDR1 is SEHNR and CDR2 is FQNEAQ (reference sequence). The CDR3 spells CASSFPTREGTEAFF.

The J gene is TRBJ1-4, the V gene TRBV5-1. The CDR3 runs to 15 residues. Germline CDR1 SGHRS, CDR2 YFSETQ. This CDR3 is CASSFSPATNEKLFF.

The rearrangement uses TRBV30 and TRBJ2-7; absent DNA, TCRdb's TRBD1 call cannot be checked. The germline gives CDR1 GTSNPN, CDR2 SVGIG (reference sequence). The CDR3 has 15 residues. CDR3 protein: CAWSTPGQGGYEQYF.

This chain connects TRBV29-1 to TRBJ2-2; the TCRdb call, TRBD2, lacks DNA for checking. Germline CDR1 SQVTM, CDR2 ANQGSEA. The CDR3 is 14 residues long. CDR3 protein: CSARDSIHTGELFF.

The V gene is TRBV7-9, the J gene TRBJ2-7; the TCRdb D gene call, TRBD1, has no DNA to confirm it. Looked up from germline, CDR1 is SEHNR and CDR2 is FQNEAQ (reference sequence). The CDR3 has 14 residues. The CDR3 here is CASLPGQGAYEQYF.

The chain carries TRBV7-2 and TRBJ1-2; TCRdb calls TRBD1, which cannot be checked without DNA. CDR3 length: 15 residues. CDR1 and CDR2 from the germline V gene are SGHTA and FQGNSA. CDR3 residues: CASSLARDTKNGYTF.

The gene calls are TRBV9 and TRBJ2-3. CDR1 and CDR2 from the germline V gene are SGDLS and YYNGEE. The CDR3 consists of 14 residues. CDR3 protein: CASSARGLRDTQYF. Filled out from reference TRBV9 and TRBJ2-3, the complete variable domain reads DSGVTQTPKHLITATGQRVTLRCSPRSGDLSVYWYQQSLDQGLQFLIQYYNGEERAKGNILERFSAQQFPDLHSELNLSSLELGDSALYFCASSARGLRDTQYFGPGTRLTVL.

The CDR3 here is CASSLRDRVWGNQPQHF. The rearrangement uses TRBV7-8 and TRBJ1-5; TCRdb picks TRBD1, but there is no DNA to check that call. Germline V gives CDR1 SGHVS, CDR2 FQNEAQ. This CDR3 contains 17 residues.

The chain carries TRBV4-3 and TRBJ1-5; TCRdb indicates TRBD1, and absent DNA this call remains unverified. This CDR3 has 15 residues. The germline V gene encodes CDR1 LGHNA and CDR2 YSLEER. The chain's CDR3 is CASSLERDSNQPQHF.

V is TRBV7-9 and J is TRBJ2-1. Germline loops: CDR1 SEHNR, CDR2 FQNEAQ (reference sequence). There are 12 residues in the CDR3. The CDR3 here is CASSNLLDEQFF.

The CDR3 region is CASSQRGSNNEQFF. V is TRBV27 and J is TRBJ2-1; TCRdb selects TRBD2, and the lack of DNA leaves this call unchecked. The CDR3 length is 14 residues. In germline, CDR1 is MNHEY, CDR2 SMNVEV (reference sequence).

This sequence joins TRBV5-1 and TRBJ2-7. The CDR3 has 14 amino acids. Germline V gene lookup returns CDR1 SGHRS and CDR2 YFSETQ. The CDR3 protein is CASSLVETLSEQYF.